Sequencing of this TCR beta chain was carried out in a study of blood T cell repertoires in COVID-19. Study at large: Samples taken during acute and convalescent COVID-19 were collected in the United States, Italy and Spain. Sample material is recorded as cDNA or gDNA derived from T cells, B-cell-depleted T cells, or PBMCs.

This clone has a single count. This CDR3 spans 16 amino acids. Trimming took off 4 bases at V and 0 bases at J, with 11 bases between the two ends. Germline values: CDR1 SGHRS, CDR2 YFSETQ. This study enrolled people aged roughly 18 to 90 from under 25 US geographic areas. Original methodology: Counts of nucleated cells, estimated from reference gene primer amplification, were obtained. Profiling relied on immunoSEQ multiplex PCR, and the TCRdb table lists in-frame clones only, not all of them. V and J calls and clone size are those listed in that table; D and trimming were worked out from the DNA. The table shows around 310,000 clones, with roughly 89% occurring only once.

The sequencing sample was made of PBMCs or T cells enriched from blood (not recorded which). This rearrangement joins TRBV5-1 to TRBJ2-6; a possible D gene is TRBD2 (6 bases). The sequence came from a woman younger than 45 who had recovered from COVID-19. CDR3 region: CASSGGEISGANVLTF. CDR3 sequence (DNA): TGCGCCAGCAGCGGAGGGGAGATCTCTGGGGCCAACGTCCTGACTTTC.